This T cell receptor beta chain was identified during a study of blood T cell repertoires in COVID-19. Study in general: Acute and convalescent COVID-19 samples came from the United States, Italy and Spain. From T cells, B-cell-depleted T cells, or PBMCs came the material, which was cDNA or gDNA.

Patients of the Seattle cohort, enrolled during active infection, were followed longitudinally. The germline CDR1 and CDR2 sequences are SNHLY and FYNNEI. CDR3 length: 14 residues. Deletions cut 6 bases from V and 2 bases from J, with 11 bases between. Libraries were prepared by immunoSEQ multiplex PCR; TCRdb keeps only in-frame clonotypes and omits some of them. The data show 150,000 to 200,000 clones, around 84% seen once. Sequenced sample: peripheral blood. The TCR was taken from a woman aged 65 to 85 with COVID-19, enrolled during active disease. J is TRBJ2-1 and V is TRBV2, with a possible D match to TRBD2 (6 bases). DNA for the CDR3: TGTGCCAGCAGCGGGGACTTTACCTACAATGAGCAGTTCTTC. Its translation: CASSGDFTYNEQFF. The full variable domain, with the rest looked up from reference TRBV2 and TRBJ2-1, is EPEVTQTPSHQVTQMGQEVILRCVPISNHLYFYWYRQILGQKVEFLVSFYNNEISEKSEIFDDQFSVERPDGSNFTLKIRSTKLEDSAMYFCASSGDFTYNEQFFGPGTRLTVL.